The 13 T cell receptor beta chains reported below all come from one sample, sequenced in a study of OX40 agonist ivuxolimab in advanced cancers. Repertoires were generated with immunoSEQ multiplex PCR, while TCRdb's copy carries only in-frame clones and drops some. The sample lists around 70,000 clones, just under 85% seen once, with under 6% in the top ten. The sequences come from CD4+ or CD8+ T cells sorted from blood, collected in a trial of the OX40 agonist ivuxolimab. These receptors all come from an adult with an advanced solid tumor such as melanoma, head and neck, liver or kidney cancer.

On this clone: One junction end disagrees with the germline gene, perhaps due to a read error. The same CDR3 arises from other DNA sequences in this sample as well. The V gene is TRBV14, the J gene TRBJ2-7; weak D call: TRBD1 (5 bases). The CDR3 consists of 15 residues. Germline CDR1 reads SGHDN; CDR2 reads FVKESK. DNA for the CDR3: TGTGCTAGCAGCCAAGATCGGGTCAGAACAGGCGAGCAGTACTTC. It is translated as CASSQDRVRTGEQYF. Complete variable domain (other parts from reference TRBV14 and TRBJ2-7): EAGVTQFPSHSVIEKGQTVTLRCDPISGHDNLYWYRRVMGKEIKFLLHFVKESKQDESGMPNNRFLAERTGGTYSTLKVQPAELEDSGVYFCASSQDRVRTGEQYFGPGTRLTVT.

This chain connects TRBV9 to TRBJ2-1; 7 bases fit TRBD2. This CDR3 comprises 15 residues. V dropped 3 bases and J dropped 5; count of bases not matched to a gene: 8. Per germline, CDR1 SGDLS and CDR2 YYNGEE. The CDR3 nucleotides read TGTGCCAGCAGCGCCGGACTAGTTTCCGACAATGAGCAGTTCTTC. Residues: CASSAGLVSDNEQFF.

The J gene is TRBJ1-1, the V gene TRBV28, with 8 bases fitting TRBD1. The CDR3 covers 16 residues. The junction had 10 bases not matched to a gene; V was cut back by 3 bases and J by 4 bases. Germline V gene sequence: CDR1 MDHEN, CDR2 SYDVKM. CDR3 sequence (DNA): TGTGCCAGCAGTTTCCTGACGCCCAGGGGGCGCACTGAAGCTTTCTTT. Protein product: CASSFLTPRGRTEAFF. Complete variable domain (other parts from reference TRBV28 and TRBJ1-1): DVKVTQSSRYLVKRTGEKVFLECVQDMDHENMFWYRQDPGLGLRLIYFSYDVKMKEKGDIPEGYSVSREKKERFSLILESASTNQTSMYLCASSFLTPRGRTEAFFGQGTRLTVV.

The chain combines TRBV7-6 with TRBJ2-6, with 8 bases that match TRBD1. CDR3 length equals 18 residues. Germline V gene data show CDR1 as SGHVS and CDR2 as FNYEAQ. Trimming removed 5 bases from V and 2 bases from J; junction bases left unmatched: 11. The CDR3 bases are TGTGCCAGCAGCCCCATAGGACAGGGAGGTACTGGGGCCAACGTCCTGACTTTC. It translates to CASSPIGQGGTGANVLTF.

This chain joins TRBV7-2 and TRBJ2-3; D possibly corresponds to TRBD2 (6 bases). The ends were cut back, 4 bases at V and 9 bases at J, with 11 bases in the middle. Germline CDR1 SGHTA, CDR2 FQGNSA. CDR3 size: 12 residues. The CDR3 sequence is CASSSSEGTQYF. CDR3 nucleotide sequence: TGTGCCAGCAGCTCTAGCGAGGGGACGCAGTATTTT.

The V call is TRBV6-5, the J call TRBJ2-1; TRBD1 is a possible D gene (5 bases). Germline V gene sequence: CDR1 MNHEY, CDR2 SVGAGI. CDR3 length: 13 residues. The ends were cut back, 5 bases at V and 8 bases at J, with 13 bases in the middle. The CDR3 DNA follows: TGTGCCAGCAGTGGCAGGGTCGGGCATGAGCAGTTCTTC. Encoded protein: CASSGRVGHEQFF.

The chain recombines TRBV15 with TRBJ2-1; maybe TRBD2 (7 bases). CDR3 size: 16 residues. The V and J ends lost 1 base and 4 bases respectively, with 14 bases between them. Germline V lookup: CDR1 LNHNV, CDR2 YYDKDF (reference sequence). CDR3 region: CATSRGGGASYNEQFF. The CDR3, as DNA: TGTGCCACCAGCAGAGGAGGGGGGGCGAGTTACAATGAGCAGTTCTTC.

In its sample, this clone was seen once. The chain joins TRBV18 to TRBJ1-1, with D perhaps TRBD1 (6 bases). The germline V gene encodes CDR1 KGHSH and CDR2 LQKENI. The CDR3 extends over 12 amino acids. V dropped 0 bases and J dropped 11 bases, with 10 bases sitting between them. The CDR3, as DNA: TGTGCCAGCTCACCACCGGGGGCATGGGCTTTCTTT. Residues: CASSPPGAWAFF.

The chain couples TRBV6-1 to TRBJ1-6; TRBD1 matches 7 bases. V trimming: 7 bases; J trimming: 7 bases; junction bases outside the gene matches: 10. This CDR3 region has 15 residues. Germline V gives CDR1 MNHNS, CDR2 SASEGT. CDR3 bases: TGTGCCAGCACCCCTTGGGACAGAGCAAATTCACCCCTCCACTTT. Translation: CASTPWDRANSPLHF.

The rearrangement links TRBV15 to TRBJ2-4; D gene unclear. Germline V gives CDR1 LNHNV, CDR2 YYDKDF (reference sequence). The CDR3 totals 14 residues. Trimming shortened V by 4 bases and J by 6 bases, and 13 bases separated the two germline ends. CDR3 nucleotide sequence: TGTGCCACCAGCATCGGATCGGGTCCAAACATTCAGTACTTC. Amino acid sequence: CATSIGSGPNIQYF.

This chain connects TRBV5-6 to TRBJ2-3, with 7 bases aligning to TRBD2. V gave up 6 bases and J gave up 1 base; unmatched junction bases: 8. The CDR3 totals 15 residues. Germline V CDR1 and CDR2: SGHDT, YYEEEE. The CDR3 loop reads CASTPSLAGTDTQYF. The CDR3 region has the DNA TGTGCCAGCACCCCCTCCCTAGCGGGCACAGATACGCAGTATTTT.

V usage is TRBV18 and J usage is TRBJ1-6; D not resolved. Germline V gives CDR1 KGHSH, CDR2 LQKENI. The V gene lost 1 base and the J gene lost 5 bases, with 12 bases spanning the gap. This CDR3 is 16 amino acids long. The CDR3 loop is CASSPHSGQHNSPLHF. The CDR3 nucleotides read TGTGCCAGCTCACCACATTCGGGTCAGCATAATTCACCCCTCCACTTT.

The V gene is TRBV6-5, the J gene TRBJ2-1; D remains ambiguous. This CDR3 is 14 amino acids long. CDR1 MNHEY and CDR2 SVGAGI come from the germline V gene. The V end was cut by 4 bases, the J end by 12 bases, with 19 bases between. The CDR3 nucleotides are TGTGCCAGCAGTTTTGATCAGGCTAGGGTGACGCAGTTCTTC. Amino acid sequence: CASSFDQARVTQFF.